The next 28 T cell receptor beta chains were all read from a single sample in a study of monozygotic twins with cystic fibrosis. Some clones are missing from TCRdb's copy, which holds only in-frame ones; the method was immunoSEQ multiplex PCR. The table has tens of thousands of clones, roughly 96% seen once; the top ten hold around 3%. The sample consisted of blood. Receptors were obtained from a girl aged 2-10 years with cystic fibrosis.

This clone showed up just once. The chain couples TRBV5-6 to TRBJ2-1, with D possibly matching TRBD1 (5 bases). There are 16 residues in the CDR3. V shed 0 bases and J shed 4 bases, with 14 bases lying between them. Germline-derived CDR1 and CDR2 are SGHDT and YYEEEE. The CDR3: CASSLARRATYNEQFF. In DNA form, the CDR3 reads TGTGCCAGCAGCTTGGCTCGCAGGGCCACTTACAATGAGCAGTTCTTC.

In nucleotides, the CDR3 is TGCGCCAGCAGCCCGGTGGGGGTCTGGTCTAGCTACACCTTC. Its translation: CASSPVGVWSSYTF. This chain uses TRBV5-1 with TRBJ1-2; TRBD1 is a possible D gene (5 bases). Germline loops: CDR1 SGHRS, CDR2 YFSETQ. The CDR3 covers 14 residues. Trimming shortened V by 4 bases and J by 9 bases, and 19 bases separated the two germline ends.

The chain uses TRBV5-1 and TRBJ2-1; D ambiguous. Deletions cut 4 bases from V and 3 bases from J, with 5 bases between. The germline gives CDR1 SGHRS, CDR2 YFSETQ. This CDR3 is built from 12 residues. The CDR3 spells CASSADYNEQFF. The CDR3 DNA reads TGCGCCAGCAGCGCGGACTACAATGAGCAGTTCTTC.

The chain joins TRBV19 to TRBJ2-7, with TRBD1 matching 11 bases. The CDR3 runs 16 residues. CDR1 is LNHDA, CDR2 SQIVND, per germline (reference sequence). V lost 3 bases, J lost 7 bases, and 11 bases stayed unmatched. CDR3 coding DNA: TGTGCCAGTAGTATCAGGACAGGGGGCTTGGTGGGAGAGCAGTACTTC. It translates to CASSIRTGGLVGEQYF. Variable domain in full (rest from reference TRBV19 and TRBJ2-7): DGGITQSPKYLFRKEGQNVTLSCEQNLNHDAMYWYRQDPGQGLRLIYYSQIVNDFQKGDIAEGYSVSREKKESFPLTVTSAQKNPTAFYLCASSIRTGGLVGEQYFGPGTRLTVT.

This clone is a singleton in its sample. The chain combines TRBV7-3 with TRBJ2-1, with 9 bases lining up with TRBD2. The CDR3 contains 15 residues. Germline V gene lookup returns CDR1 SGHTA and CDR2 FQGTGA. V lost 5 bases to trimming and J lost 3 bases; unmatched junction nucleotides: 5. CDR3 residues: CASSPRLADYNEQFF. The CDR3, as DNA: TGTGCCAGCAGCCCCCGACTAGCGGACTACAATGAGCAGTTCTTC.

This clone occurred a few times. This rearrangement joins TRBV4-1 to TRBJ2-1; TRBD2 matches at 12 bases. V gave up 1 base and J gave up 8 bases; unmatched junction bases: 9. Per germline, CDR1 MGHRA and CDR2 YSYEKL. CDR3 size: 17 residues. CDR3 in DNA: TGCGCCAGCAGCCAAGGGACTAGCGGGATATCAACCGATGAGCAGTTCTTC. Its translation is CASSQGTSGISTDEQFF.

V usage is TRBV19 and J usage is TRBJ1-4; D perhaps matches TRBD1 (5 bases). This CDR3 has 14 residues. Germline assignment: CDR1 LNHDA and CDR2 SQIVND (reference sequence). Between the trimmed V and J ends, which lost 4 bases and 4 bases, there was a span of 10 bases. The CDR3 DNA sequence: TGTGCCAGTAGTAACAGGCAGGGTAATGAAAAACTGTTTTTT. This translates into CASSNRQGNEKLFF.

The chain uses TRBV7-6 and TRBJ2-7; 12 bases are shared with TRBD2. This CDR3 is built from 14 residues. Germline V gives CDR1 SGHVS, CDR2 FNYEAQ. The ends lost 5 bases at V and 7 bases at J; junction bases unmatched: 6. The CDR3 DNA sequence: TGTGCCAGCAGCCACCGACTAGCGGGAGAGGAGCAGTACTTC. Translated, it gives CASSHRLAGEEQYF.

In its sample, this clone was seen once. This chain links TRBV4-1 with TRBJ1-1, with TRBD1 matching 9 bases. J was trimmed by 1 base and V by 3 bases; bases with no gene match: 6. The CDR3 contains 16 residues. The V gene's germline CDR1 is MGHRA and CDR2 YSYEKL. Here the CDR3 reads CASSQGTGRSNTEAFF. For the CDR3, the DNA is TGCGCCAGCAGCCAGGGGACAGGGAGATCGAACACTGAAGCTTTCTTT.

This sequence joins TRBV7-9 and TRBJ1-5; D not certain. The CDR3 has 15 amino acids. Germline CDR1 SEHNR, CDR2 FQNEAQ (reference sequence). Deletions cut 5 bases from V and 3 bases from J, with 14 bases between. The CDR3 loop reads CASSHSGGDNQPQHF. DNA for the CDR3: TGTGCCAGCAGCCACAGCGGAGGTGACAATCAGCCCCAGCATTTT.

V usage is TRBV5-1 and J usage is TRBJ1-3; D is uncertain. V dropped 5 bases and J dropped 0 bases, with 18 bases sitting between them. The CDR3 spans 17 residues. Looked up from germline, CDR1 is SGHRS and CDR2 is YFSETQ. The CDR3 DNA follows: TGCGCCAGCAGGAAAGGACGGAGTTTTAGCTCTGGAAACACCATATATTTT. Amino acids: CASRKGRSFSSGNTIYF.

The rearrangement joins TRBV28 to TRBJ1-1; D remains ambiguous. Germline V lookup: CDR1 MDHEN, CDR2 SYDVKM. Trimming pared 4 bases from V and 4 bases from J, leaving 10 bases between. This CDR3 has 13 amino acids. CDR3 region: CASSSHRVTEAFF. The CDR3 DNA reads TGTGCCAGCAGTTCCCATCGGGTCACTGAAGCTTTCTTT.

The chain combines TRBV29-1 with TRBJ2-5; D might be TRBD1 (6 bases). Gene TRBJ2-7 matches the end of the DNA better, so the J call may be wrong. Germline-derived CDR1 and CDR2 are SQVTM and ANQGSEA. This CDR3 region has 17 residues. The CDR3 coding sequence is TGCAGCGTTGGAGTCACCCCCTTATACCTCAGGGGTTACGAGCAGTACTTC. Protein: CSVGVTPLYLRGYEQYF.

V gene TRBV7-2 combines with J gene TRBJ2-3; D is perhaps TRBD2 (6 bases). The ends were cut back, 1 base at V and 1 base at J, with 12 bases in the middle. This CDR3 region has 16 residues. Germline V gene lookup returns CDR1 SGHTA and CDR2 FQGNSA. CDR3 in amino acids: CASSLGSREGTDTQYF. The CDR3 DNA reads as TGTGCCAGCAGCTTAGGGTCCAGGGAGGGCACAGATACGCAGTATTTT.

This clone was counted only a few times. The chain links TRBV6-5 to TRBJ1-2; D gene uncertain. Trimming left V 2 bases short and J 5 bases short, with 3 bases between. The CDR3 has 11 amino acids. CDR1 is MNHEY, CDR2 SVGAGI, per germline. In DNA form, the CDR3 reads TGTGCCAGCAGTTACGGGTATGGCTACACCTTC. The encoded protein is CASSYGYGYTF.

This sequence joins TRBV6-5 and TRBJ2-7, with TRBD2 matching 11 bases. V was clipped by 6 bases and J by 2 bases; unmatched bases: 6. Looked up from germline, CDR1 is MNHEY and CDR2 is SVGAGI. The CDR3 loop spans 15 amino acids. In DNA form, the CDR3 reads TGTGCCAGCAGCATTAGCGGGAGGGGTCCCTACGAGCAGTACTTC. Translating it yields CASSISGRGPYEQYF.

This clone came up once. The V call is TRBV7-2, the J call TRBJ2-7; D might be TRBD2 (7 bases). Germline CDR1 SGHTA, CDR2 FQGNSA. The CDR3 length is 15 residues. The V gene lost 4 bases and the J gene lost 5 bases, with 18 bases spanning the gap. The CDR3 here is CASSSGGRGINEQYF. The CDR3 bases are TGTGCCAGCAGCTCGGGGGGCAGGGGAATTAACGAGCAGTACTTC.

This chain uses TRBV30 with TRBJ1-1, with D unresolved. Germline V gives CDR1 GTSNPN, CDR2 SVGIG (reference sequence). Trimming stripped 3 bases from V and 4 bases from J, with 18 bases between. The CDR3 is made up of 15 amino acids. The CDR3 sequence: CAWRREGVGTTEAFF. Here the CDR3 DNA reads TGTGCCTGGAGACGAGAGGGAGTTGGTACCACTGAAGCTTTCTTT.

The rearrangement uses TRBV25-1 and TRBJ2-1; D gene ambiguous. The CDR3 totals 10 residues. Trimming left V 11 bases short and J 7 bases short, with 9 bases between. Germline V gives CDR1 MGHDK, CDR2 SYGVNS. CDR3 nucleotide sequence: TGTGCCGTGCTTGGGAATGAGCAGTTCTTC. This codes for CAVLGNEQFF. Variable domain in full (rest from reference TRBV25-1 and TRBJ2-1): EADIYQTPRYLVIGTGKKITLECSQTMGHDKMYWYQQDPGMELHLIHYSYGVNSTEKGDLSSESTVSRIRTEHFPLTLESARPSHTSQYLCAVLGNEQFFGPGTRLTVL.

Comments on this clone: The junction departs from germline at one end; a sequencing error may be responsible. The rearrangement uses TRBV15 and TRBJ2-4, with TRBD1 as a possible D gene (6 bases). Germline V lookup: CDR1 LNHNV, CDR2 YYDKDF (reference sequence). The CDR3 has 16 residues. Here the CDR3 reads CATSSGSGTRPYMQYF. For the CDR3, the DNA is TGTGCCACCAGCAGTGGCTCCGGGACACGCCCTTACATGCAGTACTTC.

The chain joins TRBV4-3 to TRBJ1-2; 8 bases map to TRBD1. The ends lost 2 bases at V and 4 bases at J; junction bases unmatched: 6. The germline V gene has CDR1 LGHNA and CDR2 YSLEER. The CDR3 extends over 15 amino acids. The CDR3 reads CASSQSRTGIYGYTF. Here the CDR3 DNA reads TGCGCCAGCAGCCAAAGCCGGACAGGGATCTATGGCTACACCTTC.

J is TRBJ2-3 and V is TRBV28, with D perhaps TRBD1 or TRBD2 (6 bases each). With 6 bases removed from V and 6 bases from J, the gap between germline ends came to 28 bases. The germline V gene encodes CDR1 MDHEN and CDR2 SYDVKM. The CDR3 is 18 amino acids. The CDR3 DNA sequence: TGTGCCAGCAGGATACCCAACAGGGTGGCGGGACCCCCCGATACGCAGTATTTT. As protein: CASRIPNRVAGPPDTQYF.

The rearrangement links TRBV4-3 to TRBJ2-2; D call uncertain. Germline V gene data show CDR1 as LGHNA and CDR2 as YSLEER. Trimming cost V 1 base and J 7 bases, with 10 bases left between them. The CDR3 is 14 residues long. CDR3 sequence (DNA): TGCGCCAGCAGCCAAGGGGCCAGAGGCGGGGAGCTGTTTTTT. As protein: CASSQGARGGELFF.

The chain is built from TRBV5-4 and TRBJ2-7; 10 bases agree with TRBD2. This CDR3 comprises 17 residues. The V gene end was trimmed by 3 bases and the J gene end by 7 bases; junction bases not matched to a gene: 16. Germline CDR1 and CDR2: SGHNT and YYREEE (reference sequence). CDR3 DNA sequence: TGTGCCAGCAGCTCCGGAGTTTGGAAGCGGGAGGGGGTTGAGCAGTACTTC. This sequence encodes CASSSGVWKREGVEQYF.

This chain links TRBV7-2 with TRBJ2-7; 7 positions match TRBD2. This CDR3 spans 15 amino acids. V lost 2 bases and J lost 3; bases outside the gene matches: 7. CDR1 and CDR2 from the germline V gene are SGHTA and FQGNSA. CDR3 sequence (DNA): TGTGCCAGCAGCTTACGGGGGGTAATCGGCTACGAGCAGTACTTC. Residues: CASSLRGVIGYEQYF.

This sequence joins TRBV5-1 and TRBJ1-4; possible D gene TRBD1, 6 bases. This CDR3 is built from 18 residues. Trimming cost V 0 bases and J 0 bases, with 15 bases left between them. Per the germline V gene, CDR1 is SGHRS and CDR2 is YFSETQ. CDR3 amino acids: CASSLGAGAITTNEKLFF. CDR3 DNA sequence: TGCGCCAGCAGCTTGGGGGCAGGGGCGATTACAACTAATGAAAAACTGTTTTTT. Together with reference TRBV5-1 and TRBJ1-4, the CDR3 gives the full variable domain: KAGVTQTPRYLIKTRGQQVTLSCSPISGHRSVSWYQQTPGQGLQFLFEYFSETQRNKGNFPGRFSGRQFSNSRSEMNVSTLELGDSALYLCASSLGAGAITTNEKLFFGSGTQLSVL.

The CDR3: CASSYLGEQYF. CDR3 sequence (DNA): TGTGCCAGCAGTTACTTGGGCGAGCAGTACTTC. V is TRBV6-5 and J is TRBJ2-7; D not certain. The CDR3 has 11 amino acids. V lost 1 base to trimming and J lost 6 bases, with 4 bases between them. Germline V gives CDR1 MNHEY, CDR2 SVGAGI.

The CDR3 region has the DNA TGTGCCAGCAGTGTAGAACGGCTAGCGGGATCAGATACGCAGTATTTT. Residues: CASSVERLAGSDTQYF. The gene calls are TRBV25-1 and TRBJ2-3; 9 bases line up with TRBD2. CDR3 length equals 16 residues. Losses at the gene ends were 4 bases for V and 4 bases for J; bases not matched to a gene: 9. The germline V gene has CDR1 MGHDK and CDR2 SYGVNS.